This T cell receptor beta chain comes out of a study of CD8 T cells in Susac syndrome. Study as a whole: Sequenced Susac syndrome patients included roughly six with active disease and eight who were in remission.

Findings and caveats of the study: The TCR sequencing and HLA analysis in the study involved a relatively small number of individuals, as the study acknowledged.

Random hexamers served to reverse transcribe about 0.45 to 1 ug RNA. TCRdb called the immunoSEQ multiplex PCR reads again in MiXCR, with one record for every CDR3 protein. The data show tens of thousands of distinct CDR3 sequences, around 94% seen once. A word on this clonotype: What it binds is unknown.

The origin of this receptor is a human donor with Susac syndrome. The sample was CD4+ T cells from PBMCs.

The CDR3, as DNA: TGTGCCAGCACTCCTCAAGGGACTAGCGGGGGGGCGGCCTACAATGAGCAGTTCTTC. Protein sequence: CASTPQGTSGGAAYNEQFF. The V call is TRBV9, the J call TRBJ2-1, with 16 bases fitting TRBD2. V lost 6 bases to trimming and J lost 2 bases; unmatched junction nucleotides: 11. The germline gives CDR1 SGDLS, CDR2 YYNGEE. The CDR3 has 19 amino acids.